The 32 T cell receptor beta chains presented below share a single source sample, sequenced in a study of blood T cells in healthy people across ages (dated by TCRdb to 2013 to 2016). Libraries were constructed by 5' RACE. A second PCR of roughly 6 to 11 cycles was run with a J-beta primer mix and a sample-barcoded 5' primer. The public reads were run again by TCRdb, first through fastp at Q25 and then through MiXCR, and only productive beta chains were kept. Every CDR3 protein is listed once, alongside the most common genes and DNA of its rows. Within this sample are roughly 1.9 million distinct CDR3 sequences, with 30% to 40% of them counted one time only. Under 30% of the sample is held by the ten biggest clonotypes. The material sequenced was blood. The receptors originated from a human donor in good health.

This clonotype was recorded a few times. This chain links TRBV12-3 or TRBV12-4 with TRBJ2-7; D gene uncertain. V lost 5 bases and J 6 bases, leaving 23 bases between the germline ends. The CDR3 consists of 16 residues. Here the CDR3 reads CASSPRSQSLAGEQYF. As DNA, the CDR3 is TGTGCCAGCAGTCCCCGCTCTCAATCTCTGGCCGGCGAGCAGTACTTC.

The V and J genes are TRBV12-3 or TRBV12-4 and TRBJ2-3, with a possible D match to TRBD2 (6 bases). V was cut by 2 bases and J by 4 bases, with 10 bases left in between. The CDR3 runs to 14 residues. CDR3 sequence (DNA): TGTGCCAGCAGTTTATACGGGGAGGCAGATACGCAGTATTTT. It specifies CASSLYGEADTQYF.

This chain connects TRBV30 to TRBJ2-5; no clear D gene. The DNA end lines up better with TRBJ2-7; the J call may be wrong. CDR1 is GTSNPN and CDR2 is SVGIG in the germline V gene (reference sequence). CDR3 size: 12 residues. CDR3 coding DNA: TGTGCCTGGAAGAGGTGGGGTAACGAGCAGTACTTC. This sequence encodes CAWKRWGNEQYF.

This clonotype was seen only once. The chain recombines TRBV5-1 with TRBJ2-4; D is unclear. The better agreement between TRBJ2-7 and the DNA end casts doubt on the J call. Germline lookup yields CDR1 SGHRS and CDR2 YFSETQ. CDR3 length equals 14 residues. CDR3 nucleotides: TGCGCCAGCAGCTCCACGGATCCCCCCTACGAGCAGTACTTC. It specifies CASSSTDPPYEQYF.

Written as DNA, the CDR3 is TGCAGTGCTAGCCATGGACAGGGGGCTCAGGAGCCCCAGCATTTT. Its translation is CSASHGQGAQEPQHF. The J gene is TRBJ1-5, the V gene TRBV20-1; TRBD1 matches 11 bases. The germline gives CDR1 DFQATT, CDR2 SNEGSKA (reference sequence). CDR3 size: 15 residues. The trim removed 3 bases at V and 8 bases at J, leaving 9 bases unmatched.

The V and J genes are TRBV19 and TRBJ1-2; unclear D gene. From germline, CDR1 is LNHDA and CDR2 SQIVND (reference sequence). Trimming cost V 4 bases and J 6 bases, with 18 bases left between them. The CDR3 is made up of 15 amino acids. The chain's CDR3 is CASSTNGRVYDGYTF. CDR3 in DNA: TGTGCCAGTAGTACCAATGGAAGGGTATACGATGGCTACACCTTC.

The rearrangement joins TRBV6-5 to TRBJ2-5; TRBD1 agrees at 9 bases. The J call is doubtful: the DNA matches TRBJ2-7 better. This CDR3 is built from 16 residues. CDR1 and CDR2 from the germline V gene are MNHEY and SVGAGI. CDR3: CASSYSRGQGAYEQYF. The DNA of the CDR3 is TGTGCCAGCAGTTACTCAAGGGGACAGGGAGCCTACGAGCAGTACTTC.

The chain carries TRBV20-1 and TRBJ2-3; no clear D. From germline, CDR1 is DFQATT and CDR2 SNEGSKA (reference sequence). V shed 5 bases and J shed 5 bases, with 26 bases lying between them. The CDR3 has 17 amino acids. CDR3 sequence: CSAFTRPLQSSQDTQYF. DNA for the CDR3: TGCAGTGCTTTCACCCGCCCACTTCAGTCTAGTCAAGATACGCAGTATTTT.

This clonotype was seen a handful of times. V usage is TRBV7-2 and J usage is TRBJ2-3; D is unresolved. The germline CDR1 and CDR2 sequences are SGHTA and FQGNSA. The CDR3 totals 13 residues. Trimming cost V 2 bases and J 4 bases, with 7 bases left between them. Here the CDR3 reads CASSLIAADTQYF. CDR3 nucleotide sequence: TGTGCCAGCAGCTTAATTGCAGCAGATACGCAGTATTTT.

The V and J genes are TRBV14 and TRBJ2-1; 8 nucleotides match TRBD2. CDR1 SGHDN and CDR2 FVKESK come from the germline V gene. The junction had 12 bases not matched to a gene; V was cut back by 0 bases and J by 8 bases. The CDR3 extends over 17 amino acids. In nucleotides, the CDR3 is TGTGCCAGCAGCCAAGATCCGGGGACTAGATCCAGTTATGAGCAGTTCTTC. Translating it yields CASSQDPGTRSSYEQFF.

J is TRBJ1-1 and V is TRBV27; a possible D gene is TRBD1 (5 bases). This CDR3 is built from 12 residues. Per germline, CDR1 MNHEY and CDR2 SMNVEV (reference sequence). Between the trimmed V and J ends, which lost 6 bases and 7 bases, there was a span of 12 bases. CDR3 in amino acids: CASRGQGIEAFF. CDR3 nucleotides: TGTGCCAGCAGGGGCCAGGGTATTGAAGCTTTCTTT.

In this sample, this clonotype turned up once. The rearrangement uses TRBV3-1 and TRBJ1-4; 8 bases agree with TRBD1. The CDR3 sequence is 18 residues long. Germline trimming cut 0 bases from V and 0 bases from J; bases unmatched to any gene: 6. The germline V gene encodes CDR1 LGHDT and CDR2 YNNKEL (reference sequence). The CDR3 DNA sequence: TGTGCCAGCAGCCAAGACCCACAGGGGGGTGCAACTAATGAAAAACTGTTTTTT. Amino acid sequence: CASSQDPQGGATNEKLFF.

The gene calls are TRBV6-5 and TRBJ2-1; 9 nucleotides match TRBD2. The CDR3 extends over 15 amino acids. Germline CDR1 and CDR2: MNHEY and SVGAGI. The trim removed 6 bases at V and 7 bases at J, leaving 10 bases unmatched. The DNA for the CDR3 is TGTGCCAGCAGCCTCGGGACTAGCTGGGGGAATGAGCAGTTCTTC. Protein product: CASSLGTSWGNEQFF.

This chain connects TRBV20-1 to TRBJ2-1; tentatively, D is TRBD2 (6 bases). V dropped 4 bases and J dropped 7 bases, with 14 bases sitting between them. The length of the CDR3 is 13 residues. Germline CDR1 DFQATT, CDR2 SNEGSKA (reference sequence). In DNA, the CDR3 is TGCAGTGCTACTGTTCCAGGGAGGAATGAGCAGTTCTTC. Amino acid sequence: CSATVPGRNEQFF.

The chain joins TRBV18 to TRBJ2-1; 12 bases are shared with TRBD2. The CDR3 has 15 residues. V dropped 7 bases and J dropped 9; count of bases not matched to a gene: 10. Per the germline V gene, CDR1 is KGHSH and CDR2 is LQKENI. Here the CDR3 reads CASLLLAGGSSEQFF. The CDR3 DNA reads as TGTGCCAGCTTACTACTAGCGGGGGGTTCCAGTGAGCAGTTCTTC.

The chain is built from TRBV3-1 and TRBJ1-1, with no clear D. The CDR3 runs 15 residues. The germline gives CDR1 LGHDT, CDR2 YNNKEL (reference sequence). V was cut by 4 bases and J by 3 bases, with 15 bases left in between. For the CDR3, the DNA is TGTGCCAGCAGCCCATCGGATAGGGATGACACTGAAGCTTTCTTT. It translates to CASSPSDRDDTEAFF.

The J gene is TRBJ1-4, the V gene TRBV20-1; D might be TRBD1 (5 bases). V was clipped by 4 bases and J by 6 bases, with 15 bases between them. The CDR3 is 14 amino acids. Germline CDR1 DFQATT, CDR2 SNEGSKA (reference sequence). CDR3 region: CSATDSGEDEKLFF. The CDR3 bases are TGCAGTGCTACCGACAGTGGGGAGGATGAAAAACTGTTTTTT.

This chain joins TRBV7-2 and TRBJ2-3, with a tentative D call TRBD1 (6 bases). Trimming stripped 8 bases from V and 4 bases from J, with 13 bases between. From germline, CDR1 is SGHTA and CDR2 FQGNSA. The CDR3 totals 13 residues. CDR3 DNA sequence: TGTGCCAGCTTAACAGGGTTTTCAGATACGCAGTATTTT. Protein: CASLTGFSDTQYF.

This clonotype came up a few times. The V gene is TRBV28, the J gene TRBJ1-6, with 11 bases lining up with TRBD1. The CDR3 is 13 residues long. Germline CDR1 reads MDHEN; CDR2 reads SYDVKM. J was trimmed by 12 bases and V by 8 bases; bases with no gene match: 6. CDR3 loop: CASVGTGGLPLHF. The CDR3, as DNA: TGTGCCAGCGTCGGGACAGGGGGGTTACCCCTCCACTTT.

The V call is TRBV29-1, the J call TRBJ1-5; TRBD1 matches 7 bases. The trim removed 4 bases at V and 4 bases at J, leaving 4 bases unmatched. Germline V CDR1 and CDR2: SQVTM, ANQGSEA. The CDR3 contains 13 residues. The chain's CDR3 is CSVGGQRNQPQHF. CDR3 DNA sequence: TGCAGCGTTGGGGGACAGAGGAATCAGCCCCAGCATTTT.

This chain links TRBV20-1 with TRBJ2-2; the D is unclear. The ends were cut back, 7 bases at V and 4 bases at J, with 16 bases in the middle. CDR1 DFQATT and CDR2 SNEGSKA come from the germline V gene (reference sequence). The CDR3 is 14 amino acids. The CDR3 sequence: CSVKVRPGTGELFF. In nucleotides, the CDR3 is TGCAGTGTTAAAGTCCGGCCGGGCACCGGGGAGCTGTTTTTT.

The J gene is TRBJ2-1, the V gene TRBV9; D gene ambiguous. Per the germline V gene, CDR1 is SGDLS and CDR2 is YYNGEE. This CDR3 contains 14 residues. V was clipped by 3 bases and J by 8 bases, with 15 bases between them. The CDR3 is CASSGVGSSDEQFF. Written as DNA, the CDR3 is TGTGCCAGCAGCGGAGTTGGTAGTTCGGATGAGCAGTTCTTC.

The rearrangement links TRBV20-1 to TRBJ2-5; D perhaps matches TRBD2 (7 bases). V shed 6 bases and J shed 4 bases, with 21 bases lying between them. There are 15 residues in the CDR3. CDR1 and CDR2 (germline): DFQATT, SNEGSKA (reference sequence). In DNA form, the CDR3 reads TGCAGTGCGCTGGGGGGGCTAGCGTGGGGAGAGACCCAGTACTTC. Its protein is CSALGGLAWGETQYF.

The CDR3 here is CASSQAGHNYEQYF. CDR3 sequence (DNA): TGTGCCAGCAGTCAAGCGGGACATAACTACGAGCAGTACTTC. The chain has TRBV25-1 and TRBJ2-4; a possible D gene is TRBD2 (7 bases). The DNA end is a closer match to TRBJ2-7, so the J assignment may be wrong. Germline V gene sequence: CDR1 MGHDK, CDR2 SYGVNS. The CDR3 has 14 amino acids.

This clonotype was seen just once. This may stem from a read error, because a much larger clone lies one nucleotide away. J is TRBJ2-1 and V is TRBV29-1; 9 positions match TRBD2. The CDR3 length is 15 residues. Germline CDR1 SQVTM, CDR2 ANQGSEA. The chain's CDR3 is CSIEGASGVYNEQFF. In nucleotides, the CDR3 is TGCAGCATTGAAGGGGCTAGCGGGGTATACAATGAGCAGTTCTTC.

The V call is TRBV6-6, the J call TRBJ1-5; no reliable D call. V lost 2 bases and J 4 bases, leaving 6 bases between the germline ends. The CDR3 covers 13 residues. The germline V gene encodes CDR1 MNHNY and CDR2 SVGAGI (reference sequence). The CDR3 reads CASSYIGNQPQHF. The CDR3 DNA is TGTGCCAGCAGTTACATTGGGAATCAGCCCCAGCATTTT.

The chain uses TRBV7-9 and TRBJ1-2; 7 bases are shared with TRBD1. CDR1 and CDR2 from the germline V gene are SEHNR and FQNEAQ (reference sequence). J was trimmed by 4 bases and V by 3 bases; bases with no gene match: 14. The CDR3 contains 17 residues. Here the CDR3 DNA reads TGTGCCAGCAGCTTGACAGGGACAGTCCAAAGGACCTATGGCTACACCTTC. It specifies CASSLTGTVQRTYGYTF.

V and J are TRBV7-3 and TRBJ2-1; D gene unclear. Germline values: CDR1 SGHTA, CDR2 FQGTGA. The length of the CDR3 is 15 residues. V was pared by 2 bases and J by 4 bases, with 12 bases between. The CDR3 sequence: CASSLSSWGYNEQFF. CDR3 DNA sequence: TGTGCCAGCAGCTTATCCTCATGGGGATACAATGAGCAGTTCTTC. The variable domain in full, with the rest retrieved from reference TRBV7-3 and TRBJ2-1, is GAGVSQTPSNKVTEKGKYVELRCDPISGHTALYWYRQSLGQGPEFLIYFQGTGAADDSGLPNDRFFAVRPEGSVSTLKIQRTERGDSAVYLCASSLSSWGYNEQFFGPGTRLTVL.

The CDR3 coding sequence is TGTGCCATCAGTGAGTCGACAGTTAAGTACTTC. Protein: CAISESTVKYF. V gene TRBV10-3 combines with J gene TRBJ2-7; TRBD1 is a possible D gene (5 bases). The CDR3 extends over 11 amino acids. Germline values: CDR1 ENHRY, CDR2 SYGVKD. Trimming shortened V by 0 bases and J by 11 bases, and 8 bases separated the two germline ends.

This clonotype was detected once. This chain links TRBV12-3 or TRBV12-4 with TRBJ1-1, with D perhaps TRBD1 (5 bases). CDR3 size: 14 residues. With 3 bases removed from V and 0 bases from J, the gap between germline ends came to 8 bases. The DNA for the CDR3 is TGTGCCAGCAGTTTTGACAGCATGAACACTGAAGCTTTCTTT. This translates into CASSFDSMNTEAFF.

This chain uses TRBV27 with TRBJ1-2; D is uncertain. The CDR3 extends over 13 amino acids. The V gene's germline CDR1 is MNHEY and CDR2 SMNVEV (reference sequence). V was pared by 8 bases and J by 4 bases, with 14 bases between. The CDR3 reads CASFGAFSYGYTF. DNA for the CDR3: TGTGCCAGCTTCGGAGCCTTTAGCTATGGCTACACCTTC.

The chain links TRBV7-9 to TRBJ2-3, with D unresolved. The length of the CDR3 is 10 residues. Deletions cut 1 base from V and 14 bases from J, with 7 bases between. Germline V gene lookup returns CDR1 SEHNR and CDR2 FQNEAQ (reference sequence). Here the CDR3 DNA reads TGTGCCAGCAGCTTAGATACACGGTATTTT. This encodes CASSLDTRYF. The variable domain in full, with the rest retrieved from reference TRBV7-9 and TRBJ2-3, is DTGVSQNPRHKITKRGQNVTFRCDPISEHNRLYWYRQTLGQGPEFLTYFQNEAQLEKSRLLSDRFSAERPKGSFSTLEIQRTEQGDSAMYLCASSLDTRYFGPGTRLTVL.